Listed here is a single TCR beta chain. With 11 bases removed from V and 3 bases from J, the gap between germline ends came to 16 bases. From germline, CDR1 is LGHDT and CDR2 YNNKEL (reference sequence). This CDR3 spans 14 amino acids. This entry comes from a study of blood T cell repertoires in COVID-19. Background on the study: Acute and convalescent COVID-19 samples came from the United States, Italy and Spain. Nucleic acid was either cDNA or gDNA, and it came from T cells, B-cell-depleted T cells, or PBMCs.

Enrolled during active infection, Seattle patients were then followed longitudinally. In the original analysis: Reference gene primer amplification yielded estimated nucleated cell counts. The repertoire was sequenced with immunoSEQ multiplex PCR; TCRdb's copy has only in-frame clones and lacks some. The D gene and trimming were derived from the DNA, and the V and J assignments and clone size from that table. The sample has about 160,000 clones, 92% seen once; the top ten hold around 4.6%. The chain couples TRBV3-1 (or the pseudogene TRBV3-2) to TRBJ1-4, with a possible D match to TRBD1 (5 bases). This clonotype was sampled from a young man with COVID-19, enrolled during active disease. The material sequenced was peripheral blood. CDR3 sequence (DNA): TGTGCCGGCGGGACTCTTCAGTCTAATGAAAAACTGTTTTTT. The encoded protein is CAGGTLQSNEKLFF.